The 12 T cell receptor beta chains reported below all come from one sample, sequenced in a study of blood T cell repertoires in COVID-19. The data were produced by immunoSEQ multiplex PCR, yet TCRdb's version contains in-frame clones alone and is incomplete. Altogether some 100,000 clones are present, approximately 90% being singletons, with the ten largest covering about 1%. Specimen: peripheral blood. All receptors derive from a man aged 55 to 70 with acute or convalescent COVID-19.

The chain joins TRBV20-1 to TRBJ1-2, with 8 positions matching TRBD1. Trimming took 5 bases from V and 7 from J; bases not matched to a gene: 3. The length of the CDR3 is 11 residues. The germline V gene encodes CDR1 DFQATT and CDR2 SNEGSKA (reference sequence). The CDR3 DNA is TGCAGTGCTTATGACAGGGGTGGCTACACCTTC. Amino acids: CSAYDRGGYTF.

The gene calls are TRBV5-4 and TRBJ2-7; 7 nucleotides align to TRBD1. Germline V gives CDR1 SGHNT, CDR2 YYREEE (reference sequence). J gave up 3 bases and V 4 bases, and 7 bases lay outside the gene matches. This CDR3 spans 14 amino acids. Here the CDR3 DNA reads TGTGCCAGCAGCCCGGACAGGTTTTACTACGAGCAGTACGTC. Translated, it gives CASSPDRFYYEQYV.

V gene TRBV28 combines with J gene TRBJ1-1; D is ambiguous. With 1 base removed from V and 3 bases from J, the gap between germline ends came to 15 bases. CDR3 length: 16 amino acids. CDR1 and CDR2 from the germline V gene are MDHEN and SYDVKM. This CDR3 reads CASSLSHTGKDTEAFF. CDR3 in DNA: TGTGCCAGCAGTTTATCCCACACCGGGAAGGACACTGAAGCTTTCTTT. Complete variable domain (other parts from reference TRBV28 and TRBJ1-1): DVKVTQSSRYLVKRTGEKVFLECVQDMDHENMFWYRQDPGLGLRLIYFSYDVKMKEKGDIPEGYSVSREKKERFSLILESASTNQTSMYLCASSLSHTGKDTEAFFGQGTRLTVV.

V gene TRBV10-3 combines with J gene TRBJ2-1; D ambiguous. CDR3 length: 12 amino acids. The V gene's germline CDR1 is ENHRY and CDR2 SYGVKD. Deletions cut 3 bases from V and 5 bases from J, with 5 bases between. CDR3 DNA sequence: TGTGCCATCAGTGACAGGAACAATGAGCAGTTCTTC. Translated, it gives CAISDRNNEQFF.

This rearrangement joins TRBV28 to TRBJ1-4; 8 bases align to TRBD1. This CDR3 spans 16 amino acids. In germline, CDR1 is MDHEN, CDR2 SYDVKM. V lost 5 bases to trimming and J lost 6 bases; unmatched junction nucleotides: 11. The CDR3 region is CASSLPRTGLYEKLFF. The DNA for the CDR3 is TGTGCCAGCAGTCTACCCCGGACAGGGCTGTATGAAAAACTGTTTTTT.

The chain recombines TRBV24-1 with TRBJ1-5, with TRBD1 matching over 8 bases. The V gene's germline CDR1 is KGHDR and CDR2 SFDVKD. This CDR3 contains 16 residues. The V gene end was trimmed by 0 bases and the J gene end by 7 bases; junction bases not matched to a gene: 7. CDR3 sequence (DNA): TGTGCCACCAGTGATTTGGGGCAGGGGGCGAAACAGCCCCAGCATTTT. It specifies CATSDLGQGAKQPQHF.

The genes are TRBV29-1 and TRBJ1-2; unclear D gene. The V gene's germline CDR1 is SQVTM and CDR2 ANQGSEA. V lost 1 base to trimming and J lost 8 bases, with 14 bases between them. This CDR3 comprises 13 residues. CDR3 in amino acids: CSVEVGGLGGYTF. CDR3 bases: TGCAGCGTTGAAGTGGGCGGGTTGGGGGGCTACACCTTC.

CDR3 DNA: TGTGCCAGTACCCCGGGACTAGCCGTGGATGAGCAGTTCTTC. This codes for CASTPGLAVDEQFF. The chain has TRBV19 and TRBJ2-1; 9 bases agree with TRBD2. Trimming at V came to 7 bases and at J to 8 bases, leaving 9 bases not matched to a gene. Per the germline V gene, CDR1 is LNHDA and CDR2 is SQIVND (reference sequence). The CDR3 covers 14 residues.

V usage is TRBV28 and J usage is TRBJ1-3; D is undetermined. This CDR3 is 15 amino acids long. The germline CDR1 and CDR2 sequences are MDHEN and SYDVKM. V was trimmed by 6 bases and J by 2 bases, leaving 14 bases between them. The CDR3 protein is CASSPRGGTGNTIYF. The DNA of the CDR3 is TGTGCCAGCAGCCCTCGAGGAGGAACTGGAAACACCATATATTTT.

This clone came up once. The V gene is TRBV19, the J gene TRBJ1-2, with TRBD1 matching 11 bases. This CDR3 contains 13 residues. Germline CDR1 reads LNHDA; CDR2 reads SQIVND (reference sequence). V gave up 3 bases and J gave up 8 bases; unmatched junction bases: 2. CDR3 protein: CASSMDRGRGYTF. The CDR3, as DNA: TGTGCCAGTAGTATGGACAGGGGGCGAGGCTACACCTTC. Full variable domain (rest looked up from reference TRBV19 and TRBJ1-2): DGGITQSPKYLFRKEGQNVTLSCEQNLNHDAMYWYRQDPGQGLRLIYYSQIVNDFQKGDIAEGYSVSREKKESFPLTVTSAQKNPTAFYLCASSMDRGRGYTFGSGTRLTVV.

DNA for the CDR3: TGCGCCAGCAGTGAGGCCAGGGGGGGCAATCAGCCCCAGCATTTT. Its protein product is CASSEARGGNQPQHF. The rearrangement uses TRBV10-2 and TRBJ1-5, with 7 bases aligning to TRBD1. This CDR3 has 15 amino acids. The germline V gene has CDR1 WSHSY and CDR2 SAAADI. V lost 2 bases, J lost 2 bases, and 3 bases stayed unmatched.

The chain joins TRBV5-1 to TRBJ2-5; TRBD1 matches at 9 bases. This CDR3 is built from 16 residues. Losses at the gene ends were 4 bases for V and 6 bases for J; bases not matched to a gene: 13. Germline-derived CDR1 and CDR2 are SGHRS and YFSETQ. The CDR3 loop is CASSGPGQGTAKTQYF. DNA of the CDR3: TGCGCCAGCAGCGGGCCGGGACAGGGAACGGCAAAGACCCAGTACTTC.